This T cell receptor beta chain was observed in a study of T cell responses to AZD1222 COVID-19 vaccine. Assay used: immunoSEQ multiplex PCR; TCRdb lists only in-frame clones, some missing. Counted here are about 110,000 clones, over 75% occurring once; the ten biggest clones make up approximately 15%. This CDR3 is built from 15 residues. Germline CDR1 and CDR2: SGHDN and FVKESK. Trimming cost V 4 bases and J 9 bases; bases outside gene matches: 7. Concerning this clone: Antigen unknown.

Findings of the study overall: Two AZD1222 administrations were followed by greater Spike-specific TCR breadth and depth. Nearly half of spike-specific TCRs reportedly target unmutated variant regions.

The TCR was taken from an adult in good health. This specimen consisted of peripheral blood, obtained on day 0 of AZD1222 vaccination. The chain is built from TRBV14 and TRBJ2-1; TRBD2 aligns across 12 bases. CDR3 sequence reads: CASSPRLAGGGEQFF. CDR3 DNA: TGTGCCAGCAGCCCCCGCCTAGCGGGAGGGGGTGAGCAGTTCTTC.